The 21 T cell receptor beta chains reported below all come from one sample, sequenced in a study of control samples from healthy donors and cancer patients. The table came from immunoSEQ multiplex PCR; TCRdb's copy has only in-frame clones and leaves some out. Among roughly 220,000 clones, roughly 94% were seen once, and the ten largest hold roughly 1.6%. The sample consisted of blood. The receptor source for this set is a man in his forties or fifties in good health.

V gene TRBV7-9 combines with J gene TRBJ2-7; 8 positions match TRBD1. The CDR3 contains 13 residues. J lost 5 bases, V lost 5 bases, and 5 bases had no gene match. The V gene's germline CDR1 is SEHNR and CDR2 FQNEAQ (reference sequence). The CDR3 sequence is CASSPQGVDEQYF. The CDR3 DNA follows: TGTGCCAGCAGCCCACAGGGGGTCGACGAGCAGTACTTC.

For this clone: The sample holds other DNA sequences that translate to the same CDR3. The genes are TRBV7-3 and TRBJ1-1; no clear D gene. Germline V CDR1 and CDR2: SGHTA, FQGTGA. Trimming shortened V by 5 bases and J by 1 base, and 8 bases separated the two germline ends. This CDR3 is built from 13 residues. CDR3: CASSLRQNTEAFF. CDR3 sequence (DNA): TGTGCCAGCAGCCTAAGACAGAACACTGAAGCTTTCTTT.

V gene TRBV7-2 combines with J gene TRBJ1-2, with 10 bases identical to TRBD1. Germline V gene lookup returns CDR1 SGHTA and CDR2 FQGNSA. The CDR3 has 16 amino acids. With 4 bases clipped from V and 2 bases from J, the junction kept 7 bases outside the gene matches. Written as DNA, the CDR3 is TGTGCCAGCAGCTCAAAACCGGGACAGGGGAACTATGGCTACACCTTC. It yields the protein CASSSKPGQGNYGYTF.

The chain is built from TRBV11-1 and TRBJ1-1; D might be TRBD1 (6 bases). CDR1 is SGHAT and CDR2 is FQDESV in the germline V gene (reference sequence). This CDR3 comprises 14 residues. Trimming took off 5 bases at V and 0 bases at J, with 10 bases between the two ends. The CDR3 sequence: CASSKDSLNTEAFF. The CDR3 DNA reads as TGTGCCAGCAGCAAGGACAGTTTGAACACTGAAGCTTTCTTT.

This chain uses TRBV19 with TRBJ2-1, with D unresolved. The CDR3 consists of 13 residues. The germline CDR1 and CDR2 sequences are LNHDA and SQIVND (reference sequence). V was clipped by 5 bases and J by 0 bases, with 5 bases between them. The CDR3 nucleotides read TGTGCCAGTAGTGGCAGCTCCTACAATGAGCAGTTCTTC. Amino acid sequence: CASSGSSYNEQFF. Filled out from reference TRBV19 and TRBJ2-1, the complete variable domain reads DGGITQSPKYLFRKEGQNVTLSCEQNLNHDAMYWYRQDPGQGLRLIYYSQIVNDFQKGDIAEGYSVSREKKESFPLTVTSAQKNPTAFYLCASSGSSYNEQFFGPGTRLTVL.

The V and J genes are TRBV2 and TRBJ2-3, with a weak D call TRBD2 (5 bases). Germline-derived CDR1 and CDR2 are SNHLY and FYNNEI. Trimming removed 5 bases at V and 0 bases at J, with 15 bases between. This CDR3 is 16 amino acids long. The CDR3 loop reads CASSPLPGESTDTQYF. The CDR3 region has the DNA TGTGCCAGCAGTCCCCTTCCCGGGGAAAGCACAGATACGCAGTATTTT.

CDR3 amino acids: CASSSAGQSPGYTF. CDR3 DNA: TGTGCCAGCAGTTCGGCAGGGCAAAGCCCTGGCTACACCTTC. The chain is built from TRBV27 and TRBJ1-2; TRBD1 might be the D (5 bases). Trimming pared 4 bases from V and 7 bases from J, leaving 16 bases between. Germline V gives CDR1 MNHEY, CDR2 SMNVEV (reference sequence). CDR3 length: 14 residues.

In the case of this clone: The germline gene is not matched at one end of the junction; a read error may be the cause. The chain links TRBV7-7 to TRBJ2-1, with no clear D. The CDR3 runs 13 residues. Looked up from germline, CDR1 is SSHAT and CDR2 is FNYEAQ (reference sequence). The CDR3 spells CASSYGTYNEQFF. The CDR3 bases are TGTGCTAGCAGCTACGGAACTTACAATGAGCAGTTCTTC.

CDR3 coding DNA: TGTGCCAGCAGCGTGGCTTGGAGTAAGGACACCGGGGAGCTGTTTTTT. This codes for CASSVAWSKDTGELFF. V is TRBV7-8 and J is TRBJ2-2, with unresolved D. Germline lookup yields CDR1 SGHVS and CDR2 FQNEAQ. This CDR3 region has 16 residues. V lost 5 bases to trimming and J lost 3 bases, with 16 bases between them.

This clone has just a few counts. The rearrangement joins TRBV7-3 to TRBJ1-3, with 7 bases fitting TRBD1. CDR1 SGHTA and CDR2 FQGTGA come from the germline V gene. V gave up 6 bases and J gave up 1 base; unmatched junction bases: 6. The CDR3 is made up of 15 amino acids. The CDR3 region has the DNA TGTGCCAGCAGTCCGACAGGGTCTTCTGGAAACACCATATATTTT. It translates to CASSPTGSSGNTIYF.

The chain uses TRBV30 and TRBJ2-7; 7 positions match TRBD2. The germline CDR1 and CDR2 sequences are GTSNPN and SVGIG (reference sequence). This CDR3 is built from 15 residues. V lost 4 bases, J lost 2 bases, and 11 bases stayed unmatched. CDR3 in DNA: TGTGCCTGGAACCTAGCGGACTACGGACCCTACGAGCAGTACTTC. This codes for CAWNLADYGPYEQYF.

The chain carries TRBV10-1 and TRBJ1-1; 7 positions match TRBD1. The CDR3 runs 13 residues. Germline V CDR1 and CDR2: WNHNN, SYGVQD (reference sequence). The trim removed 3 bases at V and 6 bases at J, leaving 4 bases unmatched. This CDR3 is CASSETGVSEAFF. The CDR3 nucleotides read TGCGCCAGCAGTGAAACAGGGGTCTCTGAAGCTTTCTTT.

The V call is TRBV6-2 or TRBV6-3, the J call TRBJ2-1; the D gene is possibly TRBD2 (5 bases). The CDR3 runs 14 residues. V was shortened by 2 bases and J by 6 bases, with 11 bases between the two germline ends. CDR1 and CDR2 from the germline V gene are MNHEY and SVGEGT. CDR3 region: CASSYTDSGNEQFF. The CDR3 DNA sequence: TGTGCCAGCAGTTACACGGACTCCGGCAATGAGCAGTTCTTC.

CDR3 protein: CASSQTRAGNQPQHF. The CDR3 DNA follows: TGCGCCAGCAGTCAGACTCGCGCAGGCAATCAGCCCCAGCATTTT. The chain couples TRBV10-2 to TRBJ1-5; D gene unclear. V was trimmed by 5 bases and J by 2 bases, leaving 13 bases between them. This CDR3 region has 15 residues. CDR1 and CDR2 (germline): WSHSY, SAAADI.

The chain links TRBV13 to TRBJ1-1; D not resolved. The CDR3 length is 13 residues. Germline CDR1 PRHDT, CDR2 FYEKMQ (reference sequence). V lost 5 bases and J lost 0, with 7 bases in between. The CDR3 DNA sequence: TGTGCCAGCAGCGGGTCCTTGAACACTGAAGCTTTCTTT. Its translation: CASSGSLNTEAFF. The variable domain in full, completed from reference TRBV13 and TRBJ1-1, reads AAGVIQSPRHLIKEKRETATLKCYPIPRHDTVYWYQQGPGQDPQFLISFYEKMQSDKGSIPDRFSAQQFSDYHSELNMSSLELGDSALYFCASSGSLNTEAFFGQGTRLTVV.

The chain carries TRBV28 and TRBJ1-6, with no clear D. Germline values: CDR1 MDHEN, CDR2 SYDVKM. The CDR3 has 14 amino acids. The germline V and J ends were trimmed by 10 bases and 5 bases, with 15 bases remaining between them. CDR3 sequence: CATVSGSNNSPLHF. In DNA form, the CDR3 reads TGTGCCACAGTATCCGGATCGAATAATTCACCCCTCCACTTT.

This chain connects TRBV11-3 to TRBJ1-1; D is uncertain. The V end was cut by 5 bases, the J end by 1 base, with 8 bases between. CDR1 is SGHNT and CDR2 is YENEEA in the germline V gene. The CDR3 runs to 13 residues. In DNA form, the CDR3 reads TGTGCCAGCAGCGAGAACGGGAACACTGAAGCTTTCTTT. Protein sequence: CASSENGNTEAFF.

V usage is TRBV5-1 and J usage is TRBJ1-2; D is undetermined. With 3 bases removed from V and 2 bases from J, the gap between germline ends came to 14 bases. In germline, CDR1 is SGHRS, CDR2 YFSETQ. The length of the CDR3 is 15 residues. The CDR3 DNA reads TGCGCCAGCAGCTCCGCGCCTGGGCAGAACTATGGCTACACCTTC. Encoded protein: CASSSAPGQNYGYTF.

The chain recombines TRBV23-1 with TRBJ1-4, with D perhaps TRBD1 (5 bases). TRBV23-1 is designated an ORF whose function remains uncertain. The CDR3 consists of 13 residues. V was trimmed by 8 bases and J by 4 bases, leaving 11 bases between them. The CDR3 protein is CASCKQVNEKLFF. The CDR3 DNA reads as TGCGCCAGCTGTAAACAGGTTAATGAAAAACTGTTTTTT.

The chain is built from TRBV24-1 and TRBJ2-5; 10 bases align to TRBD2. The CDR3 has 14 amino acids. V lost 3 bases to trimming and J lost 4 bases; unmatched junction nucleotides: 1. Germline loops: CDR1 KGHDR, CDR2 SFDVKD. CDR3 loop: CATSDRTSGETQYF. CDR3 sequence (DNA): TGTGCCACCAGTGATCGGACTAGCGGAGAGACCCAGTACTTC.

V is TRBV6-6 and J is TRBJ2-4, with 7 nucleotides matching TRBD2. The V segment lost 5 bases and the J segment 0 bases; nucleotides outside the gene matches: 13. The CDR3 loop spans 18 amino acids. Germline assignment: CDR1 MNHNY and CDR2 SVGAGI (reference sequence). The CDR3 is CASSRSTVAGGAKNIQYF. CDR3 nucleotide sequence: TGTGCCAGCAGTCGATCCACTGTAGCGGGCGGAGCCAAAAACATTCAGTACTTC.